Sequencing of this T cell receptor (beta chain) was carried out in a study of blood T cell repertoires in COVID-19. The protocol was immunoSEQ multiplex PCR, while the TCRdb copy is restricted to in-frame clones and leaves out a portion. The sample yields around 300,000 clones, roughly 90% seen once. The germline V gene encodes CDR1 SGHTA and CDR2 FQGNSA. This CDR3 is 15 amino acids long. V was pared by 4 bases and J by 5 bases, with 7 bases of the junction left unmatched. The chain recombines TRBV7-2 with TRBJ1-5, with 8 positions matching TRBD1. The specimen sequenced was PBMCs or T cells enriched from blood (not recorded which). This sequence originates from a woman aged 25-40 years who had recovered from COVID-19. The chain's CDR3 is CASSSRTGTDQPQHF. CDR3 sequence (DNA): TGTGCCAGCAGCTCCCGGACAGGGACTGATCAGCCCCAGCATTTT.